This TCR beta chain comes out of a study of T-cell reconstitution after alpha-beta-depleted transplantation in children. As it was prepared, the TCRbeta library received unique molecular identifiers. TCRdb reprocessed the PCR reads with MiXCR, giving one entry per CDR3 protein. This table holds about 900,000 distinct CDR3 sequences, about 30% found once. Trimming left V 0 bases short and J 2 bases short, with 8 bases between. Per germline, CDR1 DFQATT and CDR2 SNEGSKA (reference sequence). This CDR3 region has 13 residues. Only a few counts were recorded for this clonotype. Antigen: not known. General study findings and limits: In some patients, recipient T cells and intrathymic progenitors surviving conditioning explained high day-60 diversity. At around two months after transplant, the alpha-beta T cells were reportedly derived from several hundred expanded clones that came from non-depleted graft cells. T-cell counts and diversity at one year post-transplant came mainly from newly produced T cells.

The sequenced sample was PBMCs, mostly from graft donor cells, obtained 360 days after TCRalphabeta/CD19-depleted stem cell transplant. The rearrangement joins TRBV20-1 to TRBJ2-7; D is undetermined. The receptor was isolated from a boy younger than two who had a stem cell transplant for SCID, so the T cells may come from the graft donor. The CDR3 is CSARDGPAYEQYF. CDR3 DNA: TGCAGTGCTAGAGATGGTCCCGCCTACGAGCAGTACTTC.